A selection of T cell receptor beta chains follows, all from one sample in a study of T cells in Graves' hyperthyroidism and ophthalmopathy. TCRdb itself ran the multiplex PCR reads through MiXCR, one entry per CDR3 protein. Here the sample spans approximately 560,000 distinct CDR3 sequences, roughly 46% being singletons. Sequencing was done on a sample of peripheral blood or thyroid tissue (not recorded which). The receptors stem from a woman between 18 and 30 years old with Graves' hyperthyroidism. Both conserved end residues are part of each CDR3. Each record gives: J gene, clone size, D gene, V gene, CDR3 DNA, CDR3 protein. D genes are given only for firm matches. Where a row states a size, it is once, few, many or the class of an expanded clone; other rows omit it.

TRBJ2-5 | many | . | TRBV24-1 | TGTGCCACCGGGCGGCGGGATCAAGAGACCCAGTACTTC | CATGRRDQETQYF
TRBJ1-5 | many | . | TRBV12-3/TRBV12-4 | TGCGCCAGCAGCTTGGGAGCGGGACAGCCCCAGCATTTT | CASSLGAGQPQHF
TRBJ2-7 | . | . | TRBV6-5 | TGTGCCAGCAGTTCCATTCTGGACAGGGGACTAGGCGAGCAGTACTTC | CASSSILDRGLGEQYF
TRBJ2-7 | . | TRBD2 | TRBV7-9 | TGTGCCAGCAGCTTTACCTTCGGGACTAGTAACGGCGAGCAGTACTTC | CASSFTFGTSNGEQYF
TRBJ1-5 | . | . | TRBV7-8 | TGTGCCAGCTCACCTGGACTCCCAAGCAATCAGCCCCAGCATTTT | CASSPGLPSNQPQHF
TRBJ1-6 | . | . | TRBV7-3 | TGTGCCAGCAGCCCTGACACCGGGGAAGTTTCACCCCTCCACTTT | CASSPDTGEVSPLHF
TRBJ2-7 | . | . | TRBV29-1 | TGCAGCGCCCATGCCAGGGGCTACGAGCAGTACTTC | CSAHARGYEQYF
TRBJ1-5 | few | . | TRBV2 | TGTGCCAGCAGCCCGTCTTCGGTGGGGAATCAGCCCCAGCATTTT | CASSPSSVGNQPQHF
TRBJ1-2 | . | . | TRBV12-3/TRBV12-4 | TGTGCCAGCAGTTTTGGGGGTATCGGTGGCTACACCTTC | CASSFGGIGGYTF
TRBJ1-2 | . | TRBD1 | TRBV2 | TGTGCCAGCAGCGACGGGACAGGGGGCAATGGCTACACCTTC | CASSDGTGGNGYTF
TRBJ1-5 | . | . | TRBV10-3 | TGTGCCAGCAGTGAAGCTCAGACCGGAGGGAGCAATCAGCCCCAGCATTTT | CASSEAQTGGSNQPQHF
TRBJ1-5 | . | . | TRBV2 | TGTGCCAGCAGTGGAGTAGGGCTTCAGCCCCAGCATTTT | CASSGVGLQPQHF
TRBJ2-7 | . | TRBD1 | TRBV7-2 | TGTGCCAGCAGCTCCGGGACAGAATCCTACGAGCAGTACTTC | CASSSGTESYEQYF
TRBJ1-4 | once | . | TRBV5-1 | TGCGCCAGCAGCATAGGCGGAACTAATGAAAAACTGTTTTTT | CASSIGGTNEKLFF
TRBJ2-7 | . | . | TRBV6-1 | TGTGCCAGCAGTGTTACTAGCATAGCCTACGAGCAGTACTTC | CASSVTSIAYEQYF
TRBJ2-2 | once | . | TRBV5-1 | TGCGCCAGCAGCGTCAAGAACACCGGGGAGCTGTTTTTT | CASSVKNTGELFF
TRBJ1-2 | . | . | TRBV10-3 | TGTGCCACCAGTGGCCGGGATCCCGAACAGGCTGGCTACACCTTC | CATSGRDPEQAGYTF
TRBJ2-7 | . | . | TRBV5-4 | TGTGCCAGCAGCTTGGCGATGGACTCCTACGAGCAGTACTTC | CASSLAMDSYEQYF
TRBJ2-7 | many | . | TRBV7-8 | TGTGCCAGCAGCTTAGATCTCGACAGCTACGAGCAGTACTTC | CASSLDLDSYEQYF
TRBJ2-7 | . | TRBD2 | TRBV29-1 | TGCAGCGTTTCGGGACTAGCGGGAGGAGAACCCTACGAGCAGTACTTC | CSVSGLAGGEPYEQYF
TRBJ1-3 | many | . | TRBV25-1 | TGTGCCAGCAGTGCAACAGGGTGGGACACCATATATTTT | CASSATGWDTIYF
TRBJ1-5 | . | . | TRBV10-3 | TGTGCCATCAGTGTACAAGTTTGGGGGCCCCAGCATTTT | CAISVQVWGPQHF
TRBJ1-2 | . | . | TRBV11-1 | TGTGCCAGCAGCTTTCCTGAAGGCTATGGCTATGGCTACACCTTC | CASSFPEGYGYGYTF
TRBJ2-6 | . | . | TRBV7-9 | TGTGCCAGCGCGGAGACCACGAGCTCTGGGGCCAACGTCCTGACTTTC | CASAETTSSGANVLTF
TRBJ1-5 | once | TRBD1 | TRBV20-1 | TGCAGTGCCCTAGCGGGACAGCGAAATCAGCCCCAGCATTTT | CSALAGQRNQPQHF
TRBJ1-2 | medium-sized | TRBD1 | TRBV2 | TGTGCCAGAGTGGACAGGGGGGATGGCTACACCTTC | CARVDRGDGYTF
TRBJ2-7 | . | . | TRBV7-2 | TGTGCCAGCAGCTTACACGGGGTCTACGAGCAGTACTTC | CASSLHGVYEQYF
TRBJ1-1 | few | . | TRBV20-1 | TGCAGTGCTAGAGCCCCCCGGGGGCAGGACACTGAAGCTTTCTTT | CSARAPRGQDTEAFF
TRBJ2-7 | . | TRBD2 | TRBV29-1 | TGCAGCGTTGAACTAGCGGACTACGAGCAGTACTTC | CSVELADYEQYF
TRBJ1-1 | many | TRBD1 | TRBV15 | TGTGCCACCACTCGACAGGGGGGAACTGAAGCTTTCTTT | CATTRQGGTEAFF
TRBJ1-2 | . | . | TRBV25-1 | TGTGCCAGCAGTCCCCCCGGATGGGGGCGCAGCTATGGCTACACCTTC | CASSPPGWGRSYGYTF
TRBJ1-2 | few | TRBD1 | TRBV20-1 | TGCAGTGCTTTGACAGGGGACCACTATGGCTACACCTTC | CSALTGDHYGYTF
TRBJ2-6 | . | . | TRBV7-2 | TGTGCCAGCAGCTTTAAAGGGGCCAACGTCCTGACTTTC | CASSFKGANVLTF
TRBJ2-5 | . | . | TRBV20-1 | TGCAGTGCTAGGAGTTCGGAGACCCAGTACTTC | CSARSSETQYF
TRBJ2-7 | . | . | TRBV7-9 | TGTGCCAGCAGCCGGGGTGGTGGCAGAGGTTACGAGCAGTACTTC | CASSRGGGRGYEQYF
TRBJ2-7 | many | TRBD1 | TRBV15 | TGTGCCACCAGCGACAGGGTCTCCTACGAGCAGTACTTC | CATSDRVSYEQYF
TRBJ1-5 | . | . | TRBV7-9 | TGTGCCAGCAGCATTGACAGTCAACAGCCCCAGCATTTT | CASSIDSQQPQHF
TRBJ1-2 | many | . | TRBV7-9 | TGTGCCAGCAGCTCGGAGGACTATGGCTACACCTTC | CASSSEDYGYTF
TRBJ2-6 | . | TRBD1 | TRBV29-1 | TGCAGCGTTGTGGGGACAGGGACTGGGGCCAACGTCCTGACTTTC | CSVVGTGTGANVLTF
TRBJ2-5 | . | TRBD2 | TRBV7-9 | TGTGCCTTTGGGGGGGGGACCGGGGAGACCCAGTACTTC | CAFGGGTGETQYF
TRBJ1-2 | . | TRBD1 | TRBV29-1 | TGCAGCGCCGGGACAGGGGATAACTATGGCTACACCTTC | CSAGTGDNYGYTF